This TCR beta chain comes out of a study of blood T cell repertoires in COVID-19 (dated by TCRdb to 2020 to 2022). Turning to the overall study: Collaborator samples came from the United States, Italy and Spain and covered acute and convalescent phases of COVID-19. Where available, HLA class I and class II types were obtained from metadata supplied by the sample provider rather than from assay-based typing. The repertoires were made available in a free public database intended to serve as a resource for research on the immune response to SARS-CoV-2. The material from the prospective study consisted of cDNA or gDNA derived from T cells, B-cell-depleted T cells, or PBMCs. Subjects who had been exposed to COVID-19, were actively infected with it, or had recovered from it provided the deeply sampled blood TCRbeta repertoires that made up the dataset. The samples were drawn from the first 160 participants of the ongoing ImmuneRACE study and from over 950 subjects provided by 6 global collaborators. A de-identified subject ID, COVID-19 status, age in years and sex were almost always included in the sample metadata. Points the paper makes about the study in general: The amount of clinical and demographic metadata varied by source and participant and was provided uncurated.

Each collaborating institution followed its own protocols to collect whole blood in K2EDTA tubes. For TCRbeta analysis, collaborator samples were shipped as frozen whole blood, as isolated PBMCs, or as DNA extracted from either sample type. CDR1 and CDR2, per the germline V gene, are SGDLS and YYNGEE. Cut back by 0 bases and 7 bases, the V and J ends lie 8 bases apart. Including the terminal cysteine and phenylalanine, the CDR3 comprises 13 residues. The CDR3 DNA has 39 bases and is translated from base 1. Worth noting for this clone: Its antigen remains unidentified. The sample holds no much larger clone one base away, and base qualities are not on file.

The immunoSEQ Assay, a bias-controlled multiplex PCR, was used to amplify TCRbeta CDR3 regions from genomic DNA. In the original analysis: Within the assay, amplification of reference gene primers was used to estimate how many nucleated cells each sample contained. To quantify the absolute abundance of each unique TCRbeta CDR3 rearrangement, sequence reads were collapsed and filtered. Productive Simpson clonality was computed per sample as the square root of Simpson's diversity index over productive rearrangements. The table comes from immuneACCESS by way of TCRdb, which keeps in-frame sequences with V and J called. Part of the clones is missing from these tables; in studies checked, under half for an unresolved V gene and the rest for unknown reasons. From that table come the V and J calls and clone size; the DNA was used to work out D and trimming. For this sample there are roughly 43,000 clones; around 80% appear just once. Less than 25% of the sample is in the top ten clones.

The rearrangement combines TRBV9 with TRBJ2-1; the D gene is possibly TRBD2, with 5 bases matching. Sample: peripheral blood. This TCR came from a woman aged 55-70 years with acute or convalescent COVID-19. The base sequence is TGTGCCAGCAGCGTAGGTAGCGCGAATGAGCAGTTCTTC. It encodes CASSVGSANEQFF. Where the CDR3 stops, the reference TRBV9 and TRBJ2-1 genes take over; the full variable domain is DSGVTQTPKHLITATGQRVTLRCSPRSGDLSVYWYQQSLDQGLQFLIQYYNGEERAKGNILERFSAQQFPDLHSELNLSSLELGDSALYFCASSVGSANEQFFGPGTRLTVL.